The rows below give T cell receptor beta chains drawn from one sample of a study of early T cells in non-severe SARS-CoV-2 infection. TCRdb reprocessed the 5' RACE reads with MiXCR, giving one entry per CDR3 protein. Among 20,000 to 25,000 distinct CDR3 sequences listed, roughly 4.8% were seen once. The sample comprised whole blood. Receptor source: an adult who was a healthcare worker with PCR-confirmed SARS-CoV-2 infection or an uninfected control (not recorded which). The CDR3 runs from the conserved cysteine through the conserved F or W. D genes are given only for firm matches. Clone size is shown for a subset of rows, as once, few, many or a class of expanded clone.

>TRBD2|medium-sized|TRBJ2-1|TRBV20-1
TGCAGTGCTAGAGTCCTAGCGGCATACAATGAGCAGTTCTTC
CSARVLAAYNEQFF
>TRBD1|many|TRBJ2-3|TRBV29-1
TGCAGCGTTGAGCCCCCAGGGGGTTTCACAGATACGCAGTATTTT
CSVEPPGGFTDTQYF
>.|.|TRBJ2-1|TRBV7-9
TGTGCCAGCAGCTTATTTGAGGAGCAGTTCTTC
CASSLFEEQFF
>.|many|TRBJ1-1|TRBV5-1
TGCGCCAGCAGCTCCTCGCCTGGGACGGGGAACACTGAAGCTTTCTTT
CASSSSPGTGNTEAFF
>TRBD2|few|TRBJ2-7|TRBV7-9
TGTGCCAGCAGCTTAGTTGCGGGACTAGCGGGAGCGGGCGAGCAGTACTTC
CASSLVAGLAGAGEQYF
>.|.|TRBJ2-1|TRBV7-9
TGTGCCAGCAGCTTAGCAGGATCCGGAAATGAGCAGTTCTTC
CASSLAGSGNEQFF
>.|many|TRBJ1-5|TRBV12-3/TRBV12-4
TGTGCCAGCAGTAAGACAGGTCGTCAGCCCCAGCATTTT
CASSKTGRQPQHF
>.|many|TRBJ1-2|TRBV2
TGTGCCAGCAGTTCCGAGGGGTTCTATGGCTACACCTTC
CASSSEGFYGYTF
>TRBD2|.|TRBJ2-7|TRBV25-1
TGTGCCAGCAGTGTGGGACTAGCGGGTTACGAGCAGTACTTC
CASSVGLAGYEQYF
>.|many|TRBJ1-1|TRBV18
TGTGCCAGCTCACCGGATTGGACCACTGAAGCTTTCTTT
CASSPDWTTEAFF
>.|many|TRBJ2-1|TRBV7-6
TGTGCCAGCAGCTTAGGGACTGAGCAGTTCTTC
CASSLGTEQFF
>TRBD1|.|TRBJ1-1|TRBV6-1
TGTGCCAGCAGTGCCGTGGACAGGGTGACTGAAGCTTTCTTT
CASSAVDRVTEAFF
>TRBD2|many|TRBJ2-2|TRBV27
TGTGCCAGCAGTCGCTTGGGACTAGCGGGCGCGAACACCGGGGAGCTGTTTTTT
CASSRLGLAGANTGELFF
>TRBD1|many|TRBJ1-1|TRBV11-2
TGTGCCTCGCGGGGACAGGGGAACACTGAAGCTTTCTTT
CASRGQGNTEAFF
>.|few|TRBJ1-4|TRBV7-9
TGTGCCAGCAGCCAGCGACGGACTAATGAAAAACTGTTTTTT
CASSQRRTNEKLFF
>.|.|TRBJ1-1|TRBV7-2
TGTGCCAGCAGCTTACGACAGGCCGTTAACACTGAAGCTTTCTTT
CASSLRQAVNTEAFF
>.|many|TRBJ2-1|TRBV10-1
TGCGCCAGTTCGCGAGCTGGGAACAATGAGCAGTTCTTC
CASSRAGNNEQFF
>.|few|TRBJ2-7|TRBV30
TGTGCCTGGAGTGTACGGAAAGGGACCGAGCAGTACTTC
CAWSVRKGTEQYF
>.|.|TRBJ2-3|TRBV18
TGTGCCAGCTCACCGGTCCGGGTGGGGGCCACAGATACGCAGTATTTT
CASSPVRVGATDTQYF
>TRBD1|many|TRBJ2-1|TRBV7-3
TGTGCCAGCAGCGACCGAACAGGGGACCTCTACAATGAGCAGTTCTTC
CASSDRTGDLYNEQFF
>.|few|TRBJ2-2|TRBV11-2
TGTGCCAGCAGCCCAGTCGGCAGGCTGTGGACCGGGGAGCTGTTTTTT
CASSPVGRLWTGELFF
>TRBD2|many|TRBJ2-7|TRBV10-3
TGTGCCATCAGTGATCTAGCGGGGCCTGAGTTTAAAGGTTACGAGCAGTACTTC
CAISDLAGPEFKGYEQYF
>.|many|TRBJ2-7|TRBV12-3/TRBV12-4
TGTGCCAGCAGCCATGAAATTACAGGGACCTACGAGCAGTACTTC
CASSHEITGTYEQYF
>TRBD1|few|TRBJ1-3|TRBV6-1
TGTGCCAGCAGGACAGGGGTTAGCTCTGAAAACACCATATATTTT
CASRTGVSSENTIYF
>.|many|TRBJ1-1|TRBV3-1
TGTGCCAGCAGCCAAGGGATCCAGGATGAAGCTTTCTTT
CASSQGIQDEAFF
>TRBD1|few|TRBJ2-1|TRBV15
TGTGCCACCAGCAGAGAATGGGACAGGAGATACAATGAGCAGTTCTTC
CATSREWDRRYNEQFF
>.|.|TRBJ2-1|TRBV5-1
TGCGCCAGCAGCTTGGAGGCTCAGTCAAACAATGAGCAGTTCTTC
CASSLEAQSNNEQFF
>.|many|TRBJ2-5|TRBV5-5
TGTGCCAGCAGCTTTAAAGGGGAGGAGACCCAGTACTTC
CASSFKGEETQYF
>.|.|TRBJ1-2|TRBV7-8
TGTGCCAGCAGCTTAGACCTTAACTATGGCTACACCTTC
CASSLDLNYGYTF
>.|few|TRBJ1-6|TRBV7-9
TGTGCCAGCAGAGGGCAGGGGTATTCACCCCTCCACTTT
CASRGQGYSPLHF